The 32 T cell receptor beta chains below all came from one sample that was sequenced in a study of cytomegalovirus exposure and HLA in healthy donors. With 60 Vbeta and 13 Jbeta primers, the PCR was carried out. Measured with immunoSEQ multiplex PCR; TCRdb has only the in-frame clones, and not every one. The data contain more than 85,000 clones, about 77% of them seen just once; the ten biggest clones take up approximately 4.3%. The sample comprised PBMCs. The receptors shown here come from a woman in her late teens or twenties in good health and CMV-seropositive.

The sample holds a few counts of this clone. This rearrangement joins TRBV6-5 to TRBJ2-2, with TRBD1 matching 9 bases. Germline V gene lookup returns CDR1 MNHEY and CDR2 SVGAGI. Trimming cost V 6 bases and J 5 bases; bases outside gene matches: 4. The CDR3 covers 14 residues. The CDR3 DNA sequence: TGTGCCAGCAGGGGACAGGGAGATACCGGGGAGCTGTTTTTT. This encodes CASRGQGDTGELFF.

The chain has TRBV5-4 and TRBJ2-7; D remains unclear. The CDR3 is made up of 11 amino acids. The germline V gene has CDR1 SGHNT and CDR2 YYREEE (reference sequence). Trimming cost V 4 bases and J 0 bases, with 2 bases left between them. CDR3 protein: CASSHSYEQYF. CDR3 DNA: TGTGCCAGCAGCCACTCCTACGAGCAGTACTTC.

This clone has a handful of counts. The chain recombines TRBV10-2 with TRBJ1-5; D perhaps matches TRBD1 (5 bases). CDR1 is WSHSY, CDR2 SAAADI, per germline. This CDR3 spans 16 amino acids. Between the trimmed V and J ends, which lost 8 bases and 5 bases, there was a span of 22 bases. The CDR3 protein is CASSSQQTEPYQPQHF. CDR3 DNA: TGCGCCAGCTCTTCACAGCAGACAGAACCATATCAGCCCCAGCATTTT.

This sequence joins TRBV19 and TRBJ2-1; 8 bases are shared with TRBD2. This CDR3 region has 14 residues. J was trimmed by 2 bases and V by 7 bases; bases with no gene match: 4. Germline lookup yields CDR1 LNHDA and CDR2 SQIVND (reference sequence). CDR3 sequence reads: CASTREGPYNEQFF. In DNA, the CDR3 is TGTGCCAGTACACGGGAGGGCCCCTACAATGAGCAGTTCTTC.

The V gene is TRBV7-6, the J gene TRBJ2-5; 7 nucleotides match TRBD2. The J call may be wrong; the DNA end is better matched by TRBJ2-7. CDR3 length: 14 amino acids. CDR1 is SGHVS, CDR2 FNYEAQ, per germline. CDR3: CASSPGDYTYEQYF. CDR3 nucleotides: TGTGCCAGCAGCCCCGGGGACTACACCTACGAGCAGTACTTC.

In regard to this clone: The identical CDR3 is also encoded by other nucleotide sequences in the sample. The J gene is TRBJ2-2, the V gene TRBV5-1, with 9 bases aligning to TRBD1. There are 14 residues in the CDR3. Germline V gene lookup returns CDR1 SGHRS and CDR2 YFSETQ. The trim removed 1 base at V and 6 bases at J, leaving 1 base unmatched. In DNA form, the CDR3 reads TGCGCCAGCAGCTTGCGACAGGGGGCCGGGGAGCTGTTTTTT. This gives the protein CASSLRQGAGELFF. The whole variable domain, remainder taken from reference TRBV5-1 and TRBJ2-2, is KAGVTQTPRYLIKTRGQQVTLSCSPISGHRSVSWYQQTPGQGLQFLFEYFSETQRNKGNFPGRFSGRQFSNSRSEMNVSTLELGDSALYLCASSLRQGAGELFFGEGSRLTVL.

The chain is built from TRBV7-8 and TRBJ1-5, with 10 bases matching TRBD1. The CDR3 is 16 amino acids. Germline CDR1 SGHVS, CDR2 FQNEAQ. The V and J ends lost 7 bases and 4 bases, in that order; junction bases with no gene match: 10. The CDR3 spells CASIRDRGFGNQPQHF. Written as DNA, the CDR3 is TGTGCCAGCATCAGGGACAGGGGATTCGGGAATCAGCCCCAGCATTTT.

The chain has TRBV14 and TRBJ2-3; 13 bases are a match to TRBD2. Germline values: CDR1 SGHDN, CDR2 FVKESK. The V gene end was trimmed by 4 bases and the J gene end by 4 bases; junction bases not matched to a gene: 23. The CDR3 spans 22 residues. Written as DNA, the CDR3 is TGTGCCAGCAGCCGAAAACTAAGGGGCGGGACTAGCGGGACCGCACCGCCAGATACGCAGTATTTT. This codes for CASSRKLRGGTSGTAPPDTQYF.

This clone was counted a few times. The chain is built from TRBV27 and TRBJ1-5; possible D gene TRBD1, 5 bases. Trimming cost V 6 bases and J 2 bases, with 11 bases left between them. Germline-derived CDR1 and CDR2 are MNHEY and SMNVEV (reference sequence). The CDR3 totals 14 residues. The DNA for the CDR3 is TGTGCCAGCAGCCAGGGTAGGGGCAATCAGCCCCAGCATTTT. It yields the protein CASSQGRGNQPQHF.

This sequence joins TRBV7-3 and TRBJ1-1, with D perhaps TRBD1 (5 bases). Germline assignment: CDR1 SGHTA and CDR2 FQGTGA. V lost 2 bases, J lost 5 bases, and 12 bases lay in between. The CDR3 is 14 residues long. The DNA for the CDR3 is TGTGCCAGCAGCTTACAGGGAAGGGGAACTGAAGCTTTCTTT. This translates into CASSLQGRGTEAFF.

The CDR3 DNA is TGTGCCAGCAGCCCCGGGACTAGCGGCTCCTACGAGCAGTACTTC. It yields the protein CASSPGTSGSYEQYF. The V and J genes are TRBV6-4 and TRBJ2-7, with 11 bases lining up with TRBD2. From germline, CDR1 is MRHNA and CDR2 SNTAGT. Trimming took 6 bases from V and 0 from J; bases not matched to a gene: 4. The CDR3 loop spans 15 amino acids.

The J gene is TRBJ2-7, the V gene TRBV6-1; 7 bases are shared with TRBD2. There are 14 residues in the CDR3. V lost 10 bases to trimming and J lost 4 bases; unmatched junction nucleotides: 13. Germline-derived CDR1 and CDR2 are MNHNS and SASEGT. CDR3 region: CAIWGGPILYEQYF. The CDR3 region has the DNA TGTGCCATTTGGGGAGGGCCAATTTTGTACGAGCAGTACTTC.

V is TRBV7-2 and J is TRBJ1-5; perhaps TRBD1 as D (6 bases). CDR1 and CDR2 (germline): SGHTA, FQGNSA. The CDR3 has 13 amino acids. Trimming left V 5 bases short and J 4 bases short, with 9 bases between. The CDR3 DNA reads TGTGCCAGCAGCCCCAGGGGTAATCAGCCCCAGCATTTT. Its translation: CASSPRGNQPQHF.

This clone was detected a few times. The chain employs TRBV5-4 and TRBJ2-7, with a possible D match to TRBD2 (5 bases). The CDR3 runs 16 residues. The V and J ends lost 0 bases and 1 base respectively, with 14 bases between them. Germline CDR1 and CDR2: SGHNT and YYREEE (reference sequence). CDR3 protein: CASSLVVTSGSYEQYF. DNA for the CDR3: TGTGCCAGCAGCTTGGTAGTGACGAGCGGTTCCTACGAGCAGTACTTC.

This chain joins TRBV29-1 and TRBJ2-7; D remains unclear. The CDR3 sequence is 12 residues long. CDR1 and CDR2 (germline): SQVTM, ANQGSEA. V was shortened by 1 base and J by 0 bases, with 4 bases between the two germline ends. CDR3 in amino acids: CSVEVSSYEQYF. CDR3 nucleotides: TGCAGCGTTGAAGTCAGCTCCTACGAGCAGTACTTC.

CDR3 region: CASSYSIQGYGYTF. The DNA of the CDR3 is TGTGCCAGCAGTTACTCAATACAGGGGTATGGCTACACCTTC. The V and J genes are TRBV6-5 and TRBJ1-2; the match to TRBD1 covers 7 bases. CDR1 is MNHEY, CDR2 SVGAGI, per germline. The CDR3 contains 14 residues. Trimming at V came to 0 bases and at J to 5 bases, leaving 3 bases not matched to a gene.

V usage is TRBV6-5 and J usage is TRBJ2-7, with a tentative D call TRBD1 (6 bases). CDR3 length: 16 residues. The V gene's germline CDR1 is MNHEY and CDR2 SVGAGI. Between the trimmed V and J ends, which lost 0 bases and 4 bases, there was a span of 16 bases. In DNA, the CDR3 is TGTGCCAGCAGTTACTCCGGGGACGCAGGGGCTTACGAGCAGTACTTC. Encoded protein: CASSYSGDAGAYEQYF.

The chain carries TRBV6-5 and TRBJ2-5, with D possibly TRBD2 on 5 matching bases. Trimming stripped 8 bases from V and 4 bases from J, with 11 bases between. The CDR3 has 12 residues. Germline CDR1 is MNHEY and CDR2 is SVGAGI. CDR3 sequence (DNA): TGTGCCAGCGCTGCGGGCGGAGAGACCCAGTACTTC. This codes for CASAAGGETQYF.

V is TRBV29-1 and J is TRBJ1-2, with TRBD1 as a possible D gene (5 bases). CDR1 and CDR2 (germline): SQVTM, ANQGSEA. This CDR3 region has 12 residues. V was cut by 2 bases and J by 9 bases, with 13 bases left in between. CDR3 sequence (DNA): TGCAGCGTTGAAAGGAGGGACGAAAGCTACACCTTC. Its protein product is CSVERRDESYTF. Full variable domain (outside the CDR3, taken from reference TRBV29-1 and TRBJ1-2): SAVISQKPSRDICQRGTSLTIQCQVDSQVTMMFWYRQQPGQSLTLIATANQGSEATYESGFVIDKFPISRPNLTFSTLTVSNMSPEDSSIYLCSVERRDESYTFGSGTRLTVV.

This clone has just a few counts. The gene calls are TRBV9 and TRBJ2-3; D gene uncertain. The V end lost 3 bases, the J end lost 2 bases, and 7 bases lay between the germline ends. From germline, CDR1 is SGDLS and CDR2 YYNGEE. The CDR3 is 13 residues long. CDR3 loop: CASSATLTDTQYF. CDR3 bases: TGTGCCAGCAGCGCGACTCTCACAGATACGCAGTATTTT. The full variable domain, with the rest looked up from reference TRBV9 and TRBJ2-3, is DSGVTQTPKHLITATGQRVTLRCSPRSGDLSVYWYQQSLDQGLQFLIQYYNGEERAKGNILERFSAQQFPDLHSELNLSSLELGDSALYFCASSATLTDTQYFGPGTRLTVL.

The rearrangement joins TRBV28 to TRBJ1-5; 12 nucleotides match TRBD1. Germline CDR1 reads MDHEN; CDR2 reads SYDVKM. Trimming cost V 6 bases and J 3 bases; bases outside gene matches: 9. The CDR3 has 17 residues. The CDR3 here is CASSWDRGRLVNQPQHF. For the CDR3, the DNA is TGTGCCAGCAGCTGGGACAGGGGGCGTCTTGTCAATCAGCCCCAGCATTTT.

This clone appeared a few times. This CDR3 reads CAISADRGDGYTF. CDR3 nucleotides: TGTGCCATCAGTGCGGACAGGGGTGATGGCTACACCTTC. V gene TRBV10-3 combines with J gene TRBJ1-2, with 9 bases that match TRBD1. V dropped 4 bases and J dropped 6; count of bases not matched to a gene: 3. The CDR3 is 13 amino acids. The germline V gene encodes CDR1 ENHRY and CDR2 SYGVKD.

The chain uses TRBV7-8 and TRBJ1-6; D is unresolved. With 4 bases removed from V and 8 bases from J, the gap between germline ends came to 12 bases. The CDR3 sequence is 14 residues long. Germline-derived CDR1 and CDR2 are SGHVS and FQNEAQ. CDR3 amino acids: CASSSIDMDSPLHF. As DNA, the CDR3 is TGTGCCAGCAGCTCGATCGACATGGATTCACCCCTCCACTTT.

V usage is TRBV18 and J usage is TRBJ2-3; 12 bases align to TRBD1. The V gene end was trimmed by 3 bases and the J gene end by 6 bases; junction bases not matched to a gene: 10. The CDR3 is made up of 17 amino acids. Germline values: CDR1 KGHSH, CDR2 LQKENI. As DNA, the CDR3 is TGTGCCAGCTCACCGAGACCCGGGACAGGGGGCATCGATACGCAGTATTTT. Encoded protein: CASSPRPGTGGIDTQYF.

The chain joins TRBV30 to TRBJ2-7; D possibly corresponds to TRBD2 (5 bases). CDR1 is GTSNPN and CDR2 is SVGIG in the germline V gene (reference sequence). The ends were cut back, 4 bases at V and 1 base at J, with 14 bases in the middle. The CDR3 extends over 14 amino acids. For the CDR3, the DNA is TGTGCCTGGACCACTTCTGGCGGGTCCTACGAGCAGTACTTC. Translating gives CAWTTSGGSYEQYF.

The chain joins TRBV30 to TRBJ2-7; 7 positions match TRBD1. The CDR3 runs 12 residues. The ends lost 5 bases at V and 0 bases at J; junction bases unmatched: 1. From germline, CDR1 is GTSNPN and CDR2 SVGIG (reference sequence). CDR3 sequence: CAWDRDSYEQYF. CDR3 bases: TGTGCCTGGGACAGGGACTCCTACGAGCAGTACTTC.

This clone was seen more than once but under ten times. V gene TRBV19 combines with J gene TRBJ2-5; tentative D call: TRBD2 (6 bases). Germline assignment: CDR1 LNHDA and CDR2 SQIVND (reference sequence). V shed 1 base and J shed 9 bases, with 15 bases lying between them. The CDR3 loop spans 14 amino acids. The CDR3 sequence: CASSIARGPGAQYF. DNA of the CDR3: TGTGCCAGTAGTATAGCTAGGGGTCCGGGGGCCCAGTACTTC.

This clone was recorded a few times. The CDR3 sequence is CASSSRLAETQYF. In nucleotides, the CDR3 is TGCGCCAGCAGCTCTCGATTGGCAGAGACCCAGTACTTC. The V call is TRBV4-1, the J call TRBJ2-5; D is uncertain. Germline V gene data show CDR1 as MGHRA and CDR2 as YSYEKL. Trimming shortened V by 5 bases and J by 4 bases, and 11 bases separated the two germline ends. The CDR3 sequence is 13 residues long.

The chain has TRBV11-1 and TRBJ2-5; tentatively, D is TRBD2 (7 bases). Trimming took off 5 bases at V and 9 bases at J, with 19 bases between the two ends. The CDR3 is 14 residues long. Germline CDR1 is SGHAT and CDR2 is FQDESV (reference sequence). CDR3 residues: CASSGSGGRGAQYF. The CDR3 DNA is TGTGCCAGCAGCGGAAGCGGAGGGAGGGGGGCCCAGTACTTC.

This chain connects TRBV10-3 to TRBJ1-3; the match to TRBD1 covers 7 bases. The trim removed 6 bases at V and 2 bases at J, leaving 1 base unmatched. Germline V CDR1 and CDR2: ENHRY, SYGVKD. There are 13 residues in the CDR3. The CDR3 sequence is CAIRTGPGNTIYF. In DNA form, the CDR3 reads TGTGCCATCAGGACAGGGCCTGGAAACACCATATATTTT.

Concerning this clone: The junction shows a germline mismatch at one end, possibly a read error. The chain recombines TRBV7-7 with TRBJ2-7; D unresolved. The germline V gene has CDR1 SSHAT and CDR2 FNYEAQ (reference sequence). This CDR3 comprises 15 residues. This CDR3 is CASSLGLPRSYEQYF. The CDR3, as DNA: TGTGCTAGCAGCTTAGGCCTGCCGCGGTCCTACGAGCAGTACTTC.

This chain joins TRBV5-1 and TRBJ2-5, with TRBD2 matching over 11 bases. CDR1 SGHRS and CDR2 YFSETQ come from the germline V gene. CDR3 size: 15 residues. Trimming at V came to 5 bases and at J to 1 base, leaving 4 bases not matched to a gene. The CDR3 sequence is CASRPSGGPQETQYF. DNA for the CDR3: TGCGCCAGCAGACCTAGCGGGGGGCCCCAAGAGACCCAGTACTTC. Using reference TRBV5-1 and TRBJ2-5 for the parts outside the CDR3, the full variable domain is KAGVTQTPRYLIKTRGQQVTLSCSPISGHRSVSWYQQTPGQGLQFLFEYFSETQRNKGNFPGRFSGRQFSNSRSEMNVSTLELGDSALYLCASRPSGGPQETQYFGPGTRLLVL.